This T cell receptor beta chain was recovered during a study of blood T cell repertoires in COVID-19. Across the whole study: The United States, Italy and Spain were the sources of the acute and convalescent COVID-19 samples. Sources were T cells, B-cell-depleted T cells, or PBMCs; the material itself was cDNA or gDNA.

This clone was seen only a few times. As handled by the study authors: Amplification of reference gene primers was used by the study to estimate nucleated cell counts. The protocol was immunoSEQ multiplex PCR, while the TCRdb copy is restricted to in-frame clones and leaves out a portion. That table gives V, J and clone size, and the DNA gave D and trimming. The data show around 84,000 clones, approximately 82% seen once. The sample comprised peripheral blood. The sequence was collected from an elderly man with active or convalescent COVID-19.

The CDR3 loop reads CASSPTLNEKLFF. DNA for the CDR3: TGTGCCAGCTCACCCACTTTAAATGAAAAACTGTTTTTT. The chain links TRBV18 to TRBJ1-4; D is unclear. CDR1 KGHSH and CDR2 LQKENI come from the germline V gene. Trimming left V 3 bases short and J 5 bases short, with 7 bases between. There are 13 residues in the CDR3.